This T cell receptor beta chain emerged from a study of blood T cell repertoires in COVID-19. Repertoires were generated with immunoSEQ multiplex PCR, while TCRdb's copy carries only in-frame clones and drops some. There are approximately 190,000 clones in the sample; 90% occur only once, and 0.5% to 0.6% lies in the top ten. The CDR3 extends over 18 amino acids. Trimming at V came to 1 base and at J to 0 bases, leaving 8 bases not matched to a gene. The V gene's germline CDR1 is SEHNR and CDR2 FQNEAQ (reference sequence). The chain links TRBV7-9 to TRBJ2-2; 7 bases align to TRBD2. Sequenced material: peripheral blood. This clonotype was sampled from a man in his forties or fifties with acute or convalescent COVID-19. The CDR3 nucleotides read TGTGCCAGCAGCTTAGTGGGGAGGGGTTATCCGAACACCGGGGAGCTGTTTTTT. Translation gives CASSLVGRGYPNTGELFF.